Here is one TCR beta chain with its context. Its antigen has not been determined. Nothing much larger sits one base from this clone, and base qualities are not available. The data were obtained in a study of shared clonotypes between healthy human individuals (dated by TCRdb to the early 2020s). Study-wide context: The cohort included three men and a couple of women between 18 and 49 years of age. For each donor, CD4 naive and CD4 memory were each given three plates, CD8 naive was given two plates, and CD8 memory was given one plate. To increase sequencing depth and limit assay-specific biases, TCR repertoire library preparation and sequencing were carried out by different laboratories using diverse techniques. Per donor, leukapheresis produced somewhere between about 0.94 and 8.9 billion PBMCs. To estimate repertoire size and how much clonotype sharing occurs between individuals, the study deeply sequenced the blood TCR repertoires of a handful of healthy adults.

Broader findings and caveats from the paper: Rarefaction of sorted-subset datasets indicated incomplete sequencing despite the large sequencing depth. Sampling was restricted to blood, and TCR repertoires in tissues likely differ from the TCR repertoires found in blood. Based on pairwise subsampling, the degree of clonotype sharing among donors was expected to be affected by sequencing depth. Larger estimated clonotype richness was generally found for naive subsets than for memory subsets. Compared with non-shared clonotypes, clonotypes shared by all four sorted-subset donors had higher generation probabilities. Across a handful of donors, around 5.4% of naive CD4, roughly 3.4% of naive CD8, approximately 2.5% of memory CD4, and approximately 0.42% of memory CD8 clonotypes were shared. The genetic and exposure-history diversity represented was limited by the small number of donors.

TCR CDR3 regions were amplified from genomic DNA by multiplex PCR using the deep immunoSEQ assay. Genomic DNA extracted from each cell subset was distributed evenly over all wells of several immunoSEQ 96-well plates, and each plate served as one replicate. Each replicate PCR for sorted subsets received about 220 ng genomic DNA, equal to roughly 29,000 T cell genomes. The purified libraries were quantified using a Qubit 3.0 fluorometer, sized with a Bioanalyzer 2100, and then quantified again using the KAPA Library Quantification kit. Every immunoSEQ 96-well plate was sequenced on a separate single-read 150-cycle Illumina NextSeq 550 flow cell. In the original analysis: Because the immunoSEQ output included only junctional sequences and no quality scores, the filtering could not be the same as the filtering used for full-length reads. To assign V/J genes and CDR3, sequences were annotated using PyIR, a Python wrapper for IgBLAST v1.9, with IMGT germline references. Reads were removed for weak V/J assignments (E-value above 1e-6), missing CDR3, stop codons, out-of-frame junctions, or ambiguous translated residues. V3J clonotypes were defined as sequences sharing the same inferred V gene, J gene, and CDR3 amino acid sequence. Percentage overlap between repertoires was computed as shared unique clonotypes divided by the size of the smaller repertoire. Three approaches were used to assess repertoire richness: RTK rarefaction, the Chao1 estimator, and Recon v2.1 estimates of unobserved clonotypes. Generation probabilities were computed with OLGA for all TCRbeta clonotypes obtained by the gDNA method from a handful of donors. TCRdb provides this immuneACCESS table in a form limited to in-frame rearrangements. Some clones are lacking; in checked studies, under half of them reflect an unresolved V gene, and why the rest are absent is not known. V and J calls and clone size follow that table, whereas D and trimming were derived from the DNA. The sample data list roughly 1,100,000 clones, and 60% to 80% of these were observed just once. The ten largest account for roughly 1.5% of the sample.

Donors were healthy HIV-negative adults with no recently reported acute infections or vaccinations. Only Caucasian adults living in Nashville, Tennessee, USA were represented among the donors. Magnetic negative selection was used to enrich CD4+ T cells, after which naive cells were positively selected on CD45RA and the negative fraction became the memory subset. Blood was collected by leukapheresis, and PBMCs were isolated by Ficoll-Histopaque density gradient centrifugation and then cryopreserved in liquid nitrogen vapor phase. Purity and quantity of every magnetically sorted T cell population were checked by analytical flow cytometry. Each sorted fraction had its genomic DNA isolated and then quantified by UV absorbance on a Nanodrop 2000c. V lost 1 base and J lost 3 bases; the stretch between them is 13 bases long. From the germline V gene, CDR1 is SGHTA and CDR2 is FQGNSA. There are 16 amino acids in the CDR3, from cysteine to phenylalanine inclusive. The DNA shown is the 48-base CDR3, in frame from base 1.

The chain couples TRBV7-2 to TRBJ1-3; the D gene identity is not certain. The sequenced sample was memory CD4+ T cells sorted from blood. What the cell subset or site label conveys for this sample: CD45RA-negative fraction. The sequence derives from a man between 18 and 29 years old in good health. The DNA sequence follows: TGTGCCAGCAGCTTAGAGGGAGCTTTCGGTGGAAACACCATATATTTT. The encoded protein is CASSLEGAFGGNTIYF.